These 10 T cell receptor beta chains came from one sample sequenced in a study of shared clonotypes between healthy human individuals (dated by TCRdb to 2018 to 2021). For the CD8 naive samples, CD45RO-negative cells were positively selected for CCR7, yielding a CD45RA+CCR7+ population from which TemRA cells were excluded. Library prep was done by the immunoSEQ multiplex PCR assay. Imported from immuneACCESS, the table was reduced by TCRdb to in-frame sequences with V and J called. These copies leave out some clones; in studies compared against another copy, an unresolved V gene accounts for under half, and the cause of the remainder is not known. The sample table shows 550,000 to 650,000 clones, and roughly 95% are seen once. The top ten clones comprise roughly 0.1% of the sample. Sequenced: naive CD8+ T cells sorted from blood. Reading the label with the study, this specimen's cell subset or site is: CD45RA+CCR7+. The source of these receptors is a woman aged 30 to 39 in good health.

This chain uses TRBV6-1 with TRBJ2-7, with unresolved D. V was clipped by 3 bases and J by 3 bases, with 9 bases between them. CDR3 length: 13 residues. Germline V gene data show CDR1 as MNHNS and CDR2 as SASEGT. CDR3 bases: TGTGCCAGCAGTGAGGGTAAGCACTACGAGCAGTACTTC. This encodes CASSEGKHYEQYF.

The CDR3 region is CASSLGQGPTFEQYF. Here the CDR3 DNA reads TGTGCCAGCAGTTTAGGCCAGGGTCCAACGTTTGAGCAGTACTTC. The chain links TRBV27 to TRBJ2-7; D perhaps matches TRBD1 (5 bases). The V gene lost 2 bases and the J gene lost 7 bases, with 18 bases spanning the gap. Germline V gene data show CDR1 as MNHEY and CDR2 as SMNVEV (reference sequence). The CDR3 contains 15 residues.

This chain connects TRBV28 to TRBJ2-7; D is unresolved. V gave up 3 bases and J gave up 5 bases, with 11 bases separating them. Germline assignment: CDR1 MDHEN and CDR2 SYDVKM. The CDR3 has 13 residues. The CDR3 loop is CASSLFRLNEQYF. CDR3 DNA: TGTGCCAGCAGTTTGTTCAGGCTTAACGAGCAGTACTTC.

This sequence joins TRBV27 and TRBJ2-1, with unresolved D. The CDR3 extends over 13 amino acids. Germline CDR1 reads MNHEY; CDR2 reads SMNVEV (reference sequence). Trimming pared 3 bases from V and 3 bases from J, leaving 6 bases between. The CDR3 sequence: CASSFADYNEQFF. In DNA, the CDR3 is TGTGCCAGCAGTTTTGCGGACTACAATGAGCAGTTCTTC.

The rearrangement links TRBV28 to TRBJ2-7, with 9 bases aligning to TRBD2. The CDR3 loop spans 18 amino acids. Germline V gives CDR1 MDHEN, CDR2 SYDVKM. V shed 4 bases, J shed 2 bases, and the junction held 15 bases outside the gene matches. CDR3 sequence: CASSSLQRSGRIPYEQYF. The CDR3 DNA follows: TGTGCCAGCAGTTCCCTTCAACGGAGCGGGAGGATTCCCTACGAGCAGTACTTC.

The chain carries TRBV19 and TRBJ1-5; D is unclear. The germline V gene encodes CDR1 LNHDA and CDR2 SQIVND (reference sequence). V was shortened by 3 bases and J by 7 bases, with 13 bases between the two germline ends. The CDR3 has 14 amino acids. CDR3 DNA: TGTGCCAGTAGTATGAGCGAAGGGAGGCAGCCCCAGCATTTT. Residues: CASSMSEGRQPQHF.

This chain joins TRBV2 and TRBJ2-1, with D maybe TRBD1 (6 bases). This CDR3 is 11 amino acids long. From germline, CDR1 is SNHLY and CDR2 FYNNEI. Trimming stripped 6 bases from V and 9 bases from J, with 9 bases between. The CDR3 region is CASSDRSEQFF. The CDR3 DNA reads as TGTGCCAGCAGCGACAGGTCTGAGCAGTTCTTC. The full variable domain, in which reference TRBV2 and TRBJ2-1 provide the parts outside the CDR3, is EPEVTQTPSHQVTQMGQEVILRCVPISNHLYFYWYRQILGQKVEFLVSFYNNEISEKSEIFDDQFSVERPDGSNFTLKIRSTKLEDSAMYFCASSDRSEQFFGPGTRLTVL.

This clone has only one observation. The rearrangement joins TRBV29-1 to TRBJ2-1, with 7 positions matching TRBD2. V lost 5 bases, J lost 6 bases, and 10 bases stayed unmatched. There are 14 residues in the CDR3. Germline loops: CDR1 SQVTM, CDR2 ANQGSEA. CDR3 in amino acids: CSVLAGAPLNEQFF. CDR3 nucleotides: TGCAGCGTTTTAGCGGGTGCTCCCCTCAATGAGCAGTTCTTC.

V is TRBV7-8 and J is TRBJ2-1; 11 bases are a match to TRBD2. Germline CDR1 and CDR2: SGHVS and FQNEAQ. The CDR3 sequence is 18 residues long. J gave up 1 base and V 3 bases, and 8 bases lay outside the gene matches. The CDR3 coding sequence is TGTGCCAGCAGCTTTAAACTAGCGGGAGTCCGGTCCTACAATGAGCAGTTCTTC. Translation: CASSFKLAGVRSYNEQFF.

The V and J genes are TRBV27 and TRBJ2-1, with 9 bases fitting TRBD2. This CDR3 is built from 17 residues. V gave up 0 bases and J gave up 3 bases; unmatched junction bases: 6. Germline assignment: CDR1 MNHEY and CDR2 SMNVEV (reference sequence). This chain's CDR3 is CASSLSRREGLYNEQFF. CDR3 coding DNA: TGTGCCAGCAGTTTATCGCGGCGGGAGGGCCTCTACAATGAGCAGTTCTTC.